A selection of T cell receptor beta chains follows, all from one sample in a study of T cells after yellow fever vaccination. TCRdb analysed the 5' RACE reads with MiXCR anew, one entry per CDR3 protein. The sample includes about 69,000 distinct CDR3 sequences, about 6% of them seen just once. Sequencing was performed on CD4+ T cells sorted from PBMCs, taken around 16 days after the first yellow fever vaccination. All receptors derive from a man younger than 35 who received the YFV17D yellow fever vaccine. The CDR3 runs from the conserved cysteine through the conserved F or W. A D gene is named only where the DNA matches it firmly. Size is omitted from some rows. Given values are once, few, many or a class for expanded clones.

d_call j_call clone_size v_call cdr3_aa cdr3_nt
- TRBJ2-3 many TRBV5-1 CASSLATRQTDTQYF TGCGCCAGCAGCTTGGCCACCCGGCAGACAGATACGCAGTATTTT
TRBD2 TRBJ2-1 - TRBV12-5 CACSQEVYGGGAYNEQFF TGTGCCTGCTCCCAAGAGGTGTATGGCGGGGGGGCCTACAATGAGCAGTTCTTC
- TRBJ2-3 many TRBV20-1 CSAREGGTDTQYF TGCAGTGCTAGAGAAGGGGGCACAGATACGCAGTATTTT
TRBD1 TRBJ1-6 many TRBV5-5 CASSLGQGAGYASPLHF TGTGCCAGCAGCTTGGGCCAGGGGGCCGGGTACGCTTCACCCCTCCACTTT
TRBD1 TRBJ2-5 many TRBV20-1 CRAGTGPETQYF TGCAGGGCCGGGACAGGGCCAGAGACCCAGTACTTC
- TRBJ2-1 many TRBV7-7 CASSLAAGDEQFF TGTGCTAGCAGCTTAGCGGCGGGCGATGAGCAGTTCTTC
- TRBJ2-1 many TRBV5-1 CASSVQGSYNEQFF TGCGCCAGCAGCGTTCAGGGCTCCTACAATGAGCAGTTCTTC
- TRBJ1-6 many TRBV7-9 CASSRWGFGKNSPLHF TGTGCCAGCAGTAGGTGGGGGTTCGGTAAGAATTCACCCCTCCACTTT
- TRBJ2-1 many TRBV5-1 CASSLDGSSYNEQFF TGCGCCAGCAGCTTGGACGGCAGCTCCTACAATGAGCAGTTCTTC
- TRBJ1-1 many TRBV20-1 CSARGGGITEAFF TGCAGTGCTAGAGGTGGGGGGATCACTGAAGCTTTCTTT
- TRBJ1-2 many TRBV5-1 CASSRDTGIRGYGYTF TGCGCCAGCTCAAGAGATACAGGGATTAGAGGCTATGGCTACACCTTC
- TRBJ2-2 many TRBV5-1 CASRSTGVSRTGELFF TGCGCCAGCAGATCCACCGGGGTTTCGAGGACCGGGGAGCTGTTTTTT
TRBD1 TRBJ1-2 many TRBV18 CASSLSTGDPGYTF TGTGCCAGCTCACTCTCGACAGGGGACCCTGGCTACACCTTC
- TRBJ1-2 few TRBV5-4 CASSLAGVSYGYTF TGTGCCAGCAGCTTGGCTGGGGTTAGCTATGGCTACACCTTC
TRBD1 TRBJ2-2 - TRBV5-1 CVSSSTGTGVTGELFF TGCGTCAGCAGCTCTACCGGGACAGGGGTTACCGGGGAGCTGTTTTTT
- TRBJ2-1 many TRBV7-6 CASSLGGRLVGVEQFF TGTGCCAGCAGCTTAGGTGGGAGGCTAGTTGGTGTTGAGCAGTTCTTC
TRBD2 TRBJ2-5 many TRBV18 CASSRTSQETQYF TGTGCCAGCTCACGGACTAGTCAAGAGACCCAGTACTTC
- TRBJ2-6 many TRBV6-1 CASSAPSGANVLTF TGTGCCAGCAGTGCCCCATCTGGGGCCAACGTCCTGACTTTC
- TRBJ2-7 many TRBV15 CATSLVAPSYEQYF TGTGCCACCAGCTTAGTCGCGCCCTCCTACGAGCAGTACTTC
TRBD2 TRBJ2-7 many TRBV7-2 CASSLGGTGGRQYF TGTGCCAGCAGCTTAGGTGGTACGGGGGGTCGGCAGTACTTC
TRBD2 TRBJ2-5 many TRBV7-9 CASSLGGRAVDAQYF TGTGCCAGCAGCTTGGGGGGGAGGGCCGTCGACGCCCAGTACTTC
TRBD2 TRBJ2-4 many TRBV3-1 CASSQDLISGGAKNIQYF TGTGCCAGCAGCCAAGATCTGATTAGCGGGGGAGCCAAAAACATTCAGTACTTC
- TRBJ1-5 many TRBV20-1 CSAPEGNRPQHF TGCAGTGCCCCGGAGGGGAACCGGCCCCAGCATTTT
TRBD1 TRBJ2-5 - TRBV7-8 CASSLVSDRAETQYF TGTGCCAGCAGCTTAGTTTCGGACAGGGCGGAGACCCAGTACTTC
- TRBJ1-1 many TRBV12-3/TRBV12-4 CASSPGIGWDTEAFF TGTGCCAGCAGCCCAGGGATTGGGTGGGACACTGAAGCTTTCTTT
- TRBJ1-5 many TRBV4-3 CASSQEGGGGLRQPQHF TGCGCCAGCAGCCAAGAAGGCGGGGGGGGGCTACGGCAGCCCCAGCATTTT
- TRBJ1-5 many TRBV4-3 CASSQDEGQPQHF TGCGCCAGCAGCCAAGATGAGGGTCAGCCCCAGCATTTT
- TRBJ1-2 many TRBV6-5 CASSYLTTSGGYTF TGTGCCAGCAGTTACCTAACAACTTCAGGGGGCTACACCTTC
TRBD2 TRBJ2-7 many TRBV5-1 CASSLAGGSYEQYF TGCGCCAGCAGTCTAGCGGGGGGATCCTACGAGCAGTACTTC
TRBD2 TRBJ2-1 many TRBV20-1 CSARDGLAGVGEQFF TGCAGTGCTAGAGATGGTCTAGCGGGGGTTGGTGAGCAGTTCTTC
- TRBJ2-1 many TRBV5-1 CASSPNQGRSYNEQFF TGCGCCAGCAGCCCGAATCAGGGGCGCTCCTACAATGAGCAGTTCTTC
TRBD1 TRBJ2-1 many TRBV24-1 CATGQGEGKQFF TGTGCCACTGGACAGGGAGAGGGTAAGCAGTTCTTC
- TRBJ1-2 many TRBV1 CTSSVRQGEGYGYTF TGCACCAGCAGCGTCCGACAGGGGGAGGGCTATGGCTACACCTTC
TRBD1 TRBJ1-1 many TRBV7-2 CASSPRRTGNEWRTEAFF TGTGCCAGCAGCCCCCGCCGGACAGGGAATGAATGGAGGACTGAAGCTTTCTTT
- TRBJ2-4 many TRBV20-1 CSASKGGSPSIQYF TGCAGTGCTTCTAAGGGGGGCTCTCCCTCCATTCAGTACTTC
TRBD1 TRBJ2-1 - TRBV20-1 CSARPPPGQGKSSYNEQFF TGCAGTGCTAGGCCGCCTCCGGGACAGGGGAAAAGCTCCTACAATGAGCAGTTCTTC
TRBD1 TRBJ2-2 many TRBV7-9 CASSPDRRNTGELFF TGTGCCAGCAGCCCGGACAGGCGCAACACCGGGGAGCTGTTTTTT
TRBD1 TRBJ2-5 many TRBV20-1 CSAGGRQGVGTQYF TGCAGTGCTGGGGGCCGACAGGGGGTAGGGACCCAGTACTTC
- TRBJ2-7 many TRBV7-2 CASSARPRGYEQYF TGTGCCAGCAGCGCCAGACCCCGAGGCTACGAGCAGTACTTC
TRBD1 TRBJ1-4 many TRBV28 CASSFPGGEEKLFF TGTGCCAGCAGTTTTCCAGGGGGCGAAGAAAAACTGTTTTTT
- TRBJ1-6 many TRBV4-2 CASSQEGGPYSPLHF TGTGCCAGCAGCCAAGAAGGTGGCCCTTATTCACCCCTCCACTTT
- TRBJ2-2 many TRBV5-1 CASSLALSGRDTGELFF TGCGCCAGCAGCTTGGCCTTATCGGGCAGGGACACCGGGGAGCTGTTTTTT
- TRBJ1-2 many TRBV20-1 CSAPHGRAVGYGYTF TGCAGTGCTCCCCACGGCCGGGCTGTAGGCTATGGCTACACCTTC
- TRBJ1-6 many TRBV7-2 CASSPTGTNNSPLHF TGTGCCAGCAGCCCCACAGGGACCAATAATTCACCCCTCCACTTT
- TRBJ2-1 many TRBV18 CASSMGSGVSSYNEQFF TGTGCCAGCTCAATGGGTAGCGGCGTGAGCTCCTACAATGAGCAGTTCTTC
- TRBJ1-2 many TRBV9 CASSVAPGAADGYTF TGTGCCAGCAGCGTAGCCCCGGGGGCGGCGGATGGCTACACCTTC
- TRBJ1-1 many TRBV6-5 CASSYKAYLNTEAFF TGTGCCAGCAGTTATAAGGCCTACTTAAACACTGAAGCTTTCTTT
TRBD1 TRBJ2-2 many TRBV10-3 CAIGTGGAGELFF TGTGCCATCGGGACAGGGGGCGCCGGGGAGCTGTTTTTT
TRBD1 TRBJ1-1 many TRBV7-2 CASSLGEGADTEAFF TGTGCCAGCAGCTTAGGGGAGGGGGCTGACACTGAAGCTTTCTTT
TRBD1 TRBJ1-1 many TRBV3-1 CASSRNEQDRGGEAFF TGTGCCAGCAGCCGAAACGAACAAGACAGGGGTGGTGAAGCTTTCTTT
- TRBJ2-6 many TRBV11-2 CASSSQGSGANVLTF TGTGCCAGCAGCTCCCAGGGTAGCGGGGCCAACGTCCTGACTTTC
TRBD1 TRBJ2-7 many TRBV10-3 CAISESRGQDNYEQYF TGTGCCATCAGTGAGTCGCGGGGACAGGATAATTACGAGCAGTACTTC
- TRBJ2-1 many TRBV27 CASSLSRQVYYNEQFF TGTGCCAGCAGTTTATCCCGACAGGTTTATTACAATGAGCAGTTCTTC
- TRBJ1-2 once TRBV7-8 CARGFGPDYGYTF TGTGCCAGGGGCTTCGGACCCGACTATGGCTACACCTTC
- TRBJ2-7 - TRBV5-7 CASGPRVNCEQYF TGTGCCAGCGGCCCCCGGGTCAACTGCGAGCAGTACTTC
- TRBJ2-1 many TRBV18 CASSPPQRKGGTELNEQFF TGTGCCAGCTCACCACCTCAGAGGAAGGGTGGGACGGAGCTGAATGAGCAGTTCTTC
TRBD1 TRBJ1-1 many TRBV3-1 CASSQVPGQGNTEAFF TGTGCCAGCAGCCAAGTCCCGGGACAGGGTAACACTGAAGCTTTCTTT
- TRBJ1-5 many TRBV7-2 CASSLVEGDQPQHF TGTGCCAGCAGCTTAGTTGAGGGGGATCAGCCCCAGCATTTT
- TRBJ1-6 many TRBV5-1 CASSFGKGSPLHF TGCGCCAGCAGCTTTGGGAAGGGTTCACCCCTCCACTTT